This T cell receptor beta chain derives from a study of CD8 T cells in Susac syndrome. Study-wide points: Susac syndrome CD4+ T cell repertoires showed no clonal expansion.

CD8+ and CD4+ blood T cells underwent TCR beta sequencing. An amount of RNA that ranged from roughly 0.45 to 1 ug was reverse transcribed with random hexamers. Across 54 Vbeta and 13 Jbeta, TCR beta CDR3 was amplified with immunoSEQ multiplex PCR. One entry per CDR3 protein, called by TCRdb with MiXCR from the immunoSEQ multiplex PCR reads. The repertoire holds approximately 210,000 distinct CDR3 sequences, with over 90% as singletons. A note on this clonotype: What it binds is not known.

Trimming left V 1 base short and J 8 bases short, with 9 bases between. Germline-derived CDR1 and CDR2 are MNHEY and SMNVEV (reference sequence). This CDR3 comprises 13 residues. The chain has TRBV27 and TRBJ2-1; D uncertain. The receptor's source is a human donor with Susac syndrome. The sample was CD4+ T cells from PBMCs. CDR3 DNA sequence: TGTGCCAGCAGTTTATTCCGGATCGATGAGCAGTTCTTC. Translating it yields CASSLFRIDEQFF.